The table lists the clone carrying this T cell receptor beta chain with a few counts. Antigen unknown. The protocol was immunoSEQ multiplex PCR, while the TCRdb copy is restricted to in-frame clones and leaves out a portion. The sample lists approximately 72,000 clones; around four fifths were seen once. This sample was taken from a study of T cells in localized non-small cell lung cancer. The study, taken as a whole, reports: There was higher T cell clonality in uninvolved adjacent lung than in tumor, and it was highest there.

Sequenced here: peripheral blood, sampled before any cancer treatment. The receptor was isolated from a female donor aged 60 or older with stage I lung adenocarcinoma.

CDR3 loop: CASSLFQGGPQHF. As DNA, the CDR3 is TGTGCCAGCAGCTTATTTCAGGGGGGGCCCCAGCATTTT. The V gene is TRBV7-3, the J gene TRBJ1-5; 7 positions match TRBD1. The J segment lost 9 bases and the V segment lost 2 bases, leaving 4 bases of the junction unmatched. Germline-derived CDR1 and CDR2 are SGHTA and FQGTGA. This CDR3 region has 13 residues.